The sequence of this T cell receptor beta chain was determined in a study of OX40 agonist ivuxolimab in advanced cancers. Sequencing was performed with immunoSEQ multiplex PCR; in TCRdb, only in-frame clones are kept and a portion is missing. The sample gives about 84,000 clones, 94% of which show up once; 11% is in the top ten. Worth noting for this clone: Its antigen is not known.

Study-level points and caveats: CD4+ and CD8+ blood T cells expanded clonally by week 6 at 0.1 to 3.0 mg/kg.

CDR1 is LNHNV, CDR2 YYDKDF, per germline (reference sequence). The CDR3 sequence is 16 residues long. V was pared by 4 bases and J by 6 bases, with 9 bases of the junction left unmatched. The chain combines TRBV15 with TRBJ2-1; the match to TRBD2 covers 10 bases. The material sequenced was CD4+ or CD8+ T cells sorted from blood, taken in a trial of the OX40 agonist ivuxolimab. This clonotype originated in an adult with an advanced solid tumor such as melanoma, head and neck, liver or kidney cancer. This chain's CDR3 is CATSTTSGVASNEQFF. The CDR3 nucleotides are TGTGCCACCAGCACCACTAGCGGGGTGGCGTCCAATGAGCAGTTCTTC.